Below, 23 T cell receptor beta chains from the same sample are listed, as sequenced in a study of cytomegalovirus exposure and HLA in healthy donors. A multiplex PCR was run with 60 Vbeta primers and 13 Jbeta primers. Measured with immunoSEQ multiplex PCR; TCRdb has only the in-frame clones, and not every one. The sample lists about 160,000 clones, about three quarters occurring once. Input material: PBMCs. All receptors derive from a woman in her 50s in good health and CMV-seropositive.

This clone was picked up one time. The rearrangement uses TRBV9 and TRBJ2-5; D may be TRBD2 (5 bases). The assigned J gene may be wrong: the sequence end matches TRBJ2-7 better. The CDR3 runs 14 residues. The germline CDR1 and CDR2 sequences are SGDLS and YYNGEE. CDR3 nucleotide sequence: TGTGCCAGCGGTAAACTAGGCACTCCCTACGAGCAGTACTTC. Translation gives CASGKLGTPYEQYF.

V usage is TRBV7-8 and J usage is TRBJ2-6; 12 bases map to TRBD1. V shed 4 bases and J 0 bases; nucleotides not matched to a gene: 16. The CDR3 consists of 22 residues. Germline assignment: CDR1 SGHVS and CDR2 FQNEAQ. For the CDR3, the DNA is TGTGCCAGCAGCTGGGGCGGGGGGGGACAGGGGGCGCCGATCTCTGGGGCCAACGTCCTGACTTTC. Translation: CASSWGGGGQGAPISGANVLTF.

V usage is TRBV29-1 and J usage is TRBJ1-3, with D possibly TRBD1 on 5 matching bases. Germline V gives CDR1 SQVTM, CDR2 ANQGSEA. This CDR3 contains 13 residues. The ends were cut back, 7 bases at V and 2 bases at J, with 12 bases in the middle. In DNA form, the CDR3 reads TGCAGCGCCGCGGGGCAGACTGGAAACACCATATATTTT. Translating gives CSAAGQTGNTIYF.

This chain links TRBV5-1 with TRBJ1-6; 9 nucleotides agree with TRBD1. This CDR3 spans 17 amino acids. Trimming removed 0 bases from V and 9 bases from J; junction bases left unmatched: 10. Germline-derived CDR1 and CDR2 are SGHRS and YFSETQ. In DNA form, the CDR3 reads TGCGCCAGCAGCTTGGCCGGTTTAGGACAGGGGATTTCACCCCTCCACTTT. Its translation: CASSLAGLGQGISPLHF.

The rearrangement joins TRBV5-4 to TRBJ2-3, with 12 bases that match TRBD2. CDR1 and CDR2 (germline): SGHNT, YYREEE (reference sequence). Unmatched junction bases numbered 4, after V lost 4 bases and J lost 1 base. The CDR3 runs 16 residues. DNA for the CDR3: TGTGCCAGCAGCACACGACTAGCGGGAGGCACAGATACGCAGTATTTT. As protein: CASSTRLAGGTDTQYF.

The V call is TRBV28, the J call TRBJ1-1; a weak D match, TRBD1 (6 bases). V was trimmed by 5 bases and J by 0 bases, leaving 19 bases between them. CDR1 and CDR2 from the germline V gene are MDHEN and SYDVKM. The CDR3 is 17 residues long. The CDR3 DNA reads TGTGCCAGCAGTCCGGGGGGGGGACAATTCATGAACACTGAAGCTTTCTTT. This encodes CASSPGGGQFMNTEAFF.

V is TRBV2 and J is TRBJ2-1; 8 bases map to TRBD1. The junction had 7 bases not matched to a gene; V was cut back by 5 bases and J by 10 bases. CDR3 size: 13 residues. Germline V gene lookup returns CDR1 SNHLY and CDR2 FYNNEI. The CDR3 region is CASSMSRDREQFF. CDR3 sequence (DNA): TGTGCCAGCAGTATGTCCCGGGACAGGGAGCAGTTCTTC.

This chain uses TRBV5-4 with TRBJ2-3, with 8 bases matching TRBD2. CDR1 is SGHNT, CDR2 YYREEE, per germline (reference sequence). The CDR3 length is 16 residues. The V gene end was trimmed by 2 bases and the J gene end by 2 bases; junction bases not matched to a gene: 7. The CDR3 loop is CASSFRAGVYTDTQYF. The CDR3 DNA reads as TGTGCCAGCAGCTTTCGAGCGGGGGTCTACACAGATACGCAGTATTTT.

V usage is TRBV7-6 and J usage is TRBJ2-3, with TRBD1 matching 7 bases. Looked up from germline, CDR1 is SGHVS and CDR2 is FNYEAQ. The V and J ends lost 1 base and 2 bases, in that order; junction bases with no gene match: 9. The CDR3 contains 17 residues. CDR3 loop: CASSLVRKTGNTDTQYF. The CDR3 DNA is TGTGCCAGCAGCTTAGTACGTAAGACAGGGAACACAGATACGCAGTATTTT.

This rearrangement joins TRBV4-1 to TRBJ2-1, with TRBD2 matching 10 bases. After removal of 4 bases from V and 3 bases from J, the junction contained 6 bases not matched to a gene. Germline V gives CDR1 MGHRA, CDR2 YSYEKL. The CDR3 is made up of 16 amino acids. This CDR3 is CASSRSGTSDYNEQFF. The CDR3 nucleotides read TGCGCCAGCAGCCGTTCCGGGACTAGCGACTACAATGAGCAGTTCTTC.

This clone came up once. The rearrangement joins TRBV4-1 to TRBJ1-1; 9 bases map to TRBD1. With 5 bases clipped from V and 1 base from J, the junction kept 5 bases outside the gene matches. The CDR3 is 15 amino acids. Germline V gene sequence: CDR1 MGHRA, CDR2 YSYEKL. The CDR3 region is CASSKRDRENTEAFF. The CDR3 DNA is TGCGCCAGCAGCAAGCGGGACAGGGAGAACACTGAAGCTTTCTTT.

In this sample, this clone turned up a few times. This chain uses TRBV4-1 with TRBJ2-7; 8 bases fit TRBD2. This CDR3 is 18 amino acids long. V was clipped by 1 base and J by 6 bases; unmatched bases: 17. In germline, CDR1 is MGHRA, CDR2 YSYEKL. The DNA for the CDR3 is TGCGCCAGCAGCCAAGGAGACGGGGGGGCCGGATGGAGGGGCGAGCAGTACTTC. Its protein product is CASSQGDGGAGWRGEQYF.

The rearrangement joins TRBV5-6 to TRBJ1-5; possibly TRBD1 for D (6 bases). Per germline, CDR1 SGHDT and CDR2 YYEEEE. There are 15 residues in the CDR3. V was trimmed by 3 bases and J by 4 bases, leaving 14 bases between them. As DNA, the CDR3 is TGTGCCAGCAGCTCAGTGACAGGTCCTAATCAGCCCCAGCATTTT. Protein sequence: CASSSVTGPNQPQHF.

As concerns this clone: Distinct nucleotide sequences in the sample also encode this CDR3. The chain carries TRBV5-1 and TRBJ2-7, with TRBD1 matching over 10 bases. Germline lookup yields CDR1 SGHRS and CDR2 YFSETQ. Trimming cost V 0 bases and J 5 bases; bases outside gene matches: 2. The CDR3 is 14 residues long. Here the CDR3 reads CASSLGQGAHEQYF. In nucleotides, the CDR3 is TGCGCCAGCAGCTTGGGACAGGGGGCCCACGAGCAGTACTTC.

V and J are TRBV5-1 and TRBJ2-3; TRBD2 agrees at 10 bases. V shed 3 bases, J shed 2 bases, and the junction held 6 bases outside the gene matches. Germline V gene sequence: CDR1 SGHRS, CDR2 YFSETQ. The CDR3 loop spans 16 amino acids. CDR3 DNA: TGCGCCAGCAGCTCTTTGACTAGCGGGTCCACAGATACGCAGTATTTT. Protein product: CASSSLTSGSTDTQYF.

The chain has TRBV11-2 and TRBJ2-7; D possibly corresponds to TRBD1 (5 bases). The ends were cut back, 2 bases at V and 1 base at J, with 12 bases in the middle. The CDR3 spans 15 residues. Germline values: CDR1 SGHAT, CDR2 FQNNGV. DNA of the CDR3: TGTGCCAGCAGCTTATCCAGGGTACTTTCCTACGAGCAGTACTTC. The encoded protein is CASSLSRVLSYEQYF.

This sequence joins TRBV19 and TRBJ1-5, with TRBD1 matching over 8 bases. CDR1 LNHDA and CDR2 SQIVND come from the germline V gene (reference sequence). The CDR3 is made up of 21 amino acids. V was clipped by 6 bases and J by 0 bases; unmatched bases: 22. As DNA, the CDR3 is TGTGCCAGTAGAGGGGGATCCGACAGGGGTGGCTGGACCCATAGCAATCAGCCCCAGCATTTT. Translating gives CASRGGSDRGGWTHSNQPQHF.

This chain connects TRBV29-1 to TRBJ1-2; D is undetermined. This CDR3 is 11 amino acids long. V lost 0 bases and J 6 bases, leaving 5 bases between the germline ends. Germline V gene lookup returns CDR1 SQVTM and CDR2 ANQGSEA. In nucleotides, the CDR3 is TGCAGCGTTGAAGATTTCGATGGCTACACCTTC. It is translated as CSVEDFDGYTF.

This chain's CDR3 is CASSEASGSIVDTQYF. CDR3 in DNA: TGTGCCAGCAGTGAGGCTAGCGGGAGTATCGTAGATACGCAGTATTTT. The chain links TRBV25-1 to TRBJ2-3; TRBD2 aligns across 10 bases. V was pared by 3 bases and J by 5 bases, with 8 bases of the junction left unmatched. The CDR3 runs 16 residues. Germline V CDR1 and CDR2: MGHDK, SYGVNS.

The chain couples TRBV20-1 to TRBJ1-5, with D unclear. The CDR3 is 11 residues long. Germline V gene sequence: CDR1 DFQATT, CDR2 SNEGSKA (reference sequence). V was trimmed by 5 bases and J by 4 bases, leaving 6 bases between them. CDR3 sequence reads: CSAGSNQPQHF. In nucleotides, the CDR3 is TGCAGTGCTGGCAGTAATCAGCCCCAGCATTTT.

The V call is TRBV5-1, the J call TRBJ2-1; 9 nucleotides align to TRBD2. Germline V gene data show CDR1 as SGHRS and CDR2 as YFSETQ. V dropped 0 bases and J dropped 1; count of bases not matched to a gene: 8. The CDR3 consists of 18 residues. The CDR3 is CASSLGLRGGPSYNEQFF. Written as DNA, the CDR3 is TGCGCCAGCAGCTTGGGTTTGCGGGGGGGCCCGTCCTACAATGAGCAGTTCTTC.

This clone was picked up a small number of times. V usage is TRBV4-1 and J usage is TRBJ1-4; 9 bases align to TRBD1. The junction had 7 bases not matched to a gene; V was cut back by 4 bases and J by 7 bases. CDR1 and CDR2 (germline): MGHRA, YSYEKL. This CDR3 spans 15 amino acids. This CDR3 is CASSPGTGSSEKLFF. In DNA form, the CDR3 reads TGCGCCAGCAGCCCCGGGACAGGGAGTTCTGAAAAACTGTTTTTT.

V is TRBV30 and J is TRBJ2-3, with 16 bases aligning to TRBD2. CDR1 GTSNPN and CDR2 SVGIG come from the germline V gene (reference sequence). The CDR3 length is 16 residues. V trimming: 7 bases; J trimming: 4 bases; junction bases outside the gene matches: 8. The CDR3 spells CAFTPGLAGGADTQYF. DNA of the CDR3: TGTGCCTTCACACCGGGACTAGCGGGGGGGGCAGATACGCAGTATTTT.